This T cell receptor (beta chain) was recorded in a study of T cell responses to AZD1222 COVID-19 vaccine. Study results and limitations: Donors were chiefly white British, with a greater number of females, and clonal diversity was perhaps underestimated. Spike-specific TCRs gained breadth and depth after people received two AZD1222 doses.

The V gene end was trimmed by 4 bases and the J gene end by 8 bases; junction bases not matched to a gene: 11. The CDR3 covers 16 residues. The germline V gene has CDR1 LGHNA and CDR2 YNFKEQ. On this clone: Its target is not known.

Generated by immunoSEQ multiplex PCR, the TCRdb table keeps only in-frame clones and is missing some. The repertoire holds around 140,000 clones, with over 75% as singletons. The sequenced sample was peripheral blood, obtained 28 days after the second dose of the MenACWY control vaccine. The sequence was collected from an adult who received the MenACWY meningococcal vaccine as a control. The genes are TRBV4-2 and TRBJ2-1, with 10 nucleotides matching TRBD2. The CDR3 DNA sequence: TGTGCCAGCAGCCCAGACCCTAGCGGGAGAGGGTATGAGCAGTTCTTC. This gives the protein CASSPDPSGRGYEQFF.